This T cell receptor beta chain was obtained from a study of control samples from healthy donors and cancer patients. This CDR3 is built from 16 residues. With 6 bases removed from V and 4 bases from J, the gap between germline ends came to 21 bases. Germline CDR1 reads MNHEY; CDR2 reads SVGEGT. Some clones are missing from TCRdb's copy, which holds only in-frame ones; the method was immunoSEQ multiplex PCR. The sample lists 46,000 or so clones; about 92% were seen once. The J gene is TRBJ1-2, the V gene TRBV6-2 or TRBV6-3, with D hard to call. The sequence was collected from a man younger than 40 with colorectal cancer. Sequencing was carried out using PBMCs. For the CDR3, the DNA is TGTGCCAGCAGCCCTTCCTTCGGGCGGATTAGCTATGGCTACACCTTC. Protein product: CASSPSFGRISYGYTF.